This T cell receptor beta chain was identified in a study of neurological immune-mediated disorders (dated by TCRdb to the late 2010s). A note on the overall study: Peripheral blood TCR-beta repertoires from HTLV-I-associated myelopathy (HAM/TSP) patients, multiple sclerosis patients and healthy controls were compared by UMI-based sequencing. The approximately 100 TCR-beta libraries included longitudinal samples, technical triplicates and paired sorted CD4+ and CD8+ T-cell subsets alongside PBMC samples. The cohort included some 70 subjects: about 15 with HAM/TSP, some 35 with multiple sclerosis, and 20 healthy controls. The paper's findings and limits, for the study overall: TCR clonal expansion was highest in HAM/TSP patients and lowest in MS patients, with MS patients falling below even healthy controls. Expanded clones from different subjects shared no identical CDR3 amino acid sequences, which suggests that TCR-beta repertoires were private in all groups.

Spanning cysteine to phenylalanine, the CDR3 consists of 20 amino acids. Just CDR3 DNA is preserved here, 60 bases in frame from base 1. The germline V gene yields SGHDT for CDR1 and YYEEEE for CDR2. V is reduced by 0 bases and J by 8 bases, leaving a spacing of 30 bases between them. To synthesize cDNA, template-switch 5'RACE was performed with a primer carrying a 10-nucleotide random unique molecular identifier so that each TCR transcript was tagged. Over 170 million TCR-beta sequences, covering 15-18 subjects, were produced in each sequencing run. The RNeasy kit was used for extraction of total RNA. Using the KAPA Real-time Library Amplification kit, TCR-beta VDJ regions were amplified with primers for the TCR constant region and the 5'RACE anchor. Sample indexes and Illumina adaptors were added in a first PCR, and a second PCR then increased library yield. The roughly 650 bp TCR product was size-selected on a 2% E-gel SizeSelection system after Ampure bead purification. Before pooling, library quality was checked on a Bioanalyzer, concentration was measured with Qubit, and libraries were quantified with the Kapa Library Quantification kit. An Illumina HiSeq 2500 sequenced the libraries paired-end 2 x 150 bp. To increase sequence diversity, about 24-32% phiX was spiked into each library pool. The authors' analysis ran thus. The UMI-based MiGEC pipeline processed quality-filtered reads and removed over 80% of raw TCR sequences during error correction. IMGT germline references were used for aligning VDJ genes, and each clonotype was defined as a unique CDR3 amino acid sequence together with its V-J genes. Clonal expansion, Shannon diversity and CDR3 relatedness were evaluated with VDJtools (CalcPairwiseDistances, ClusterSamples), while phylogenetic trees were built in CLCbio workbench. Expanded clones were defined as having at least 8 unique UMIs, based on coefficient-of-variation modelling across technical triplicates. TCRdb trimmed public reads at Q25 via fastp, called clones via MiXCR and kept in-frame beta chains. Entries are consolidated by CDR3 protein sequence, retaining the most common genes and DNA. The V and J calls come from TCRdb's annotation, not from the publication. This sample has approximately 15,000 distinct CDR3 sequences in its table, and over 10% of those were observed once. The top ten constitute roughly 41% of the sample.

In its sample, this clonotype was seen many times. The antigen it recognizes is unknown. Base qualities are missing; no much larger clone stands one base away. For sorted-subset TCR libraries, some 1 million sorted CD4+ or CD8+ T cells were used. Peripheral blood underwent Ficoll-Hypaque density gradient centrifugation to isolate PBMCs, which were then cryopreserved in liquid nitrogen. The study also sequenced paired sorted CD4+ and CD8+ subsets from healthy controls, HAM/TSP patients and MS patients. This chain is built from TRBV5-6 and TRBJ1-5; the D gene cannot be named for sure. The TCR originated in a female donor with HTLV-1-associated myelopathy (HAM/TSP). Material: CD8+ T cells from blood. Read as DNA, the sequence is TGTGCCAGCAGCTTGGGGGCCCTAGGGAGGACGGAACTTTACGACAAGCCCCAGCATTTT. Translated, it gives CASSLGALGRTELYDKPQHF.